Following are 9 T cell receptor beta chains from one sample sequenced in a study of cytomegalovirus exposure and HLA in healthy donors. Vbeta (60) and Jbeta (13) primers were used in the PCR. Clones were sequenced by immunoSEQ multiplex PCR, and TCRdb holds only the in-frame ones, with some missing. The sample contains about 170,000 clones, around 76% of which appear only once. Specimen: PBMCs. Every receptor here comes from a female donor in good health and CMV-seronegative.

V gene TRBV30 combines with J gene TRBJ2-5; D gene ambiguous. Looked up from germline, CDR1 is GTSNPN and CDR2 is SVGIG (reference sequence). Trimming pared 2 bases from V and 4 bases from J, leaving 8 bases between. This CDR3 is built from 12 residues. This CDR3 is CAWSPRGETQYF. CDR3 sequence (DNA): TGTGCCTGGAGTCCTCGAGGAGAGACCCAGTACTTC.

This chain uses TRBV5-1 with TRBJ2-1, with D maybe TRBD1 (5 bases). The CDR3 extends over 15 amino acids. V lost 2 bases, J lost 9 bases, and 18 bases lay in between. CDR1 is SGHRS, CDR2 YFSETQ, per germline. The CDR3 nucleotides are TGCGCCAGCAGCTTTTCCCAGGGCACGGTCCGTGAGCAGTTCTTC. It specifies CASSFSQGTVREQFF.

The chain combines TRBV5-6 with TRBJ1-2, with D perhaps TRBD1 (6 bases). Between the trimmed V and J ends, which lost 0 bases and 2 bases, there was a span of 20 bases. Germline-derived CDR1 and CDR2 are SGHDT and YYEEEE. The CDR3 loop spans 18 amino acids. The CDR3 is CASSLDPSTWGRNYGYTF. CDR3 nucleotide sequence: TGTGCCAGCAGCTTGGACCCCTCTACGTGGGGGCGAAACTATGGCTACACCTTC.

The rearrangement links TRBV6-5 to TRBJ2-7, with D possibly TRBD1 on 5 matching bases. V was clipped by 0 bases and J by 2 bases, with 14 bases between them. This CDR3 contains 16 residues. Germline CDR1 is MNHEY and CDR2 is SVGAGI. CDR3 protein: CASSYSMGRVAYEQYF. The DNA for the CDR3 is TGTGCCAGCAGTTACTCGATGGGCAGGGTAGCCTACGAGCAGTACTTC.

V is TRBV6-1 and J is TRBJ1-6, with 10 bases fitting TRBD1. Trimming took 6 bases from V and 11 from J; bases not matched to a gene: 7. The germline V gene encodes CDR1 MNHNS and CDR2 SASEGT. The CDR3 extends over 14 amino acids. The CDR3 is CASRVGQGLTPLHF. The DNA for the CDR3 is TGTGCCAGCAGGGTGGGACAGGGGTTGACACCCCTCCACTTT.

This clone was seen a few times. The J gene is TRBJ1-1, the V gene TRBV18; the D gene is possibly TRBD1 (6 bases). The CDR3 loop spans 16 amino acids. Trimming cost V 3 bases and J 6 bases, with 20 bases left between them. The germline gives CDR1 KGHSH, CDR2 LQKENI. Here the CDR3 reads CASSPFATVAGAEAFF. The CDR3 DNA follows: TGTGCCAGCTCACCCTTCGCGACAGTCGCAGGGGCTGAAGCTTTCTTT.

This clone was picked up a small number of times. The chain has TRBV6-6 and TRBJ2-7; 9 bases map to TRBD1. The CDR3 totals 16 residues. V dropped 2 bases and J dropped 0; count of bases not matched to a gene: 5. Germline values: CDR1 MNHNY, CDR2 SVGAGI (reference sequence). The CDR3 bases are TGTGCCAGCAGTTACACCGGGACAGGGAGCTCCTACGAGCAGTACTTC. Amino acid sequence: CASSYTGTGSSYEQYF.

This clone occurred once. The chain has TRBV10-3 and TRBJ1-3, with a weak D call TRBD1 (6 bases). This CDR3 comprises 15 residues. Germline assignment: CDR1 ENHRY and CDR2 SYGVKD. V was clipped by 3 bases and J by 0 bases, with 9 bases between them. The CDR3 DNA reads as TGTGCCATCAGTGAAAGACAGGTCTCTGGAAACACCATATATTTT. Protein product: CAISERQVSGNTIYF.

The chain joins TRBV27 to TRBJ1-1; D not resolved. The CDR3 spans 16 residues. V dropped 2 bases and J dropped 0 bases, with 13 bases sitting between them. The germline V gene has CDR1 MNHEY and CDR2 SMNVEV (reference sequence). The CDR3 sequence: CASSLPGVSMNTEAFF. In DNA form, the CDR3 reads TGTGCCAGCAGTTTACCAGGTGTCAGCATGAACACTGAAGCTTTCTTT.